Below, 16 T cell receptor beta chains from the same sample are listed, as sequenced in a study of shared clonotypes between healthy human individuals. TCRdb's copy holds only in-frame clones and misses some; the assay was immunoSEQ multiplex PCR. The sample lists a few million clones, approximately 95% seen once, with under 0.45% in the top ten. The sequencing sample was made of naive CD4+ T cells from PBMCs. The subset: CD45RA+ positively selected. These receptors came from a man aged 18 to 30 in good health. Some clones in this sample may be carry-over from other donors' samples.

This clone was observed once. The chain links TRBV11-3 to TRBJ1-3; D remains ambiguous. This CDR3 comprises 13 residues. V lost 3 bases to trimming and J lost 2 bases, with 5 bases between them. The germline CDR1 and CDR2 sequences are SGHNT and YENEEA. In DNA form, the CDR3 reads TGTGCCAGCAGCTTTTCCCCTGGAAACACCATATATTTT. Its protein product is CASSFSPGNTIYF.

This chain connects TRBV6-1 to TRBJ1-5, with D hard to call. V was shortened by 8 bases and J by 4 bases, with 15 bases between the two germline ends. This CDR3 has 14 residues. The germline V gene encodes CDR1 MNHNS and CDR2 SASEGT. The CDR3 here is CASQITPANQPQHF. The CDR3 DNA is TGTGCCAGCCAGATAACCCCGGCGAATCAGCCCCAGCATTTT.

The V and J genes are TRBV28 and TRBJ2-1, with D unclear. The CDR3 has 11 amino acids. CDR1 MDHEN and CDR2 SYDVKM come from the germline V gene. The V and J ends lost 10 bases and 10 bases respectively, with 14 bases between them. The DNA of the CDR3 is TGTGCCACCCAACAAGTGATGGAGCAGTTCTTC. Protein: CATQQVMEQFF.

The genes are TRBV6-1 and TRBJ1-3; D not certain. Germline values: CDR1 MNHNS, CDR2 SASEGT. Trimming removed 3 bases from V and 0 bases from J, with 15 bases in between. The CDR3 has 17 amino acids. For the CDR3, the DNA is TGTGCCAGCAGTGACAAGCATGCAACCTACTCTGGAAACACCATATATTTT. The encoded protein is CASSDKHATYSGNTIYF.

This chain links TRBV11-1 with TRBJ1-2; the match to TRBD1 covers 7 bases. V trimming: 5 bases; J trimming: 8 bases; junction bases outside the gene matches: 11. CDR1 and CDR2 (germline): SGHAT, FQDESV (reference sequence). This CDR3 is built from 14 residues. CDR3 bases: TGTGCCAGCAGCGCTCTCGACAGGGATAGAGGCTACACCTTC. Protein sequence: CASSALDRDRGYTF.

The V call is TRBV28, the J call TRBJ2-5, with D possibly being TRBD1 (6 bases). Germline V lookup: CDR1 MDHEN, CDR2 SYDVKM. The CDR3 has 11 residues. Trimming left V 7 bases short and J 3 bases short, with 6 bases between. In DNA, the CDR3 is TGTGCCAGCACAGGGGAAGAGACCCAGTACTTC. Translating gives CASTGEETQYF.

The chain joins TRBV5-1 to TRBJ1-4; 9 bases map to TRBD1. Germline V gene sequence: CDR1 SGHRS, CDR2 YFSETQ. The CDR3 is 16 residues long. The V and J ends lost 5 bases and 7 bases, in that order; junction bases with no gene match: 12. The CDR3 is CASSKDTGGAGEKLFF. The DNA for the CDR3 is TGCGCCAGCAGTAAAGACACAGGGGGCGCAGGTGAAAAACTGTTTTTT. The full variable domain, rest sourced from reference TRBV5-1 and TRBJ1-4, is KAGVTQTPRYLIKTRGQQVTLSCSPISGHRSVSWYQQTPGQGLQFLFEYFSETQRNKGNFPGRFSGRQFSNSRSEMNVSTLELGDSALYLCASSKDTGGAGEKLFFGSGTQLSVL.

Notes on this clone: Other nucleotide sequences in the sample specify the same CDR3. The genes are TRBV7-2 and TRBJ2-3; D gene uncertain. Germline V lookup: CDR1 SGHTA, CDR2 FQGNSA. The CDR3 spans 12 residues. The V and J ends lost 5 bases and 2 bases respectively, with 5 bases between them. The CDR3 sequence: CASSPYTDTQYF. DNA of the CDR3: TGTGCCAGCAGCCCATACACAGATACGCAGTATTTT.

The CDR3 region is CASSLYFTGFNQPQHF. In DNA, the CDR3 is TGTGCCAGCAGCTTATATTTTACGGGCTTCAATCAGCCCCAGCATTTT. V is TRBV7-2 and J is TRBJ1-5; D not resolved. Germline CDR1 and CDR2: SGHTA and FQGNSA. The CDR3 consists of 16 residues. With 2 bases removed from V and 3 bases from J, the gap between germline ends came to 14 bases.

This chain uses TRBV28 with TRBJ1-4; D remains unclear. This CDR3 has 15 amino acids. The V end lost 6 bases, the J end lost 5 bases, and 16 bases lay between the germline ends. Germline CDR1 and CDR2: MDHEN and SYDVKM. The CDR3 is CASSDGGSKNEKLFF. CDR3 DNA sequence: TGTGCCAGCAGCGACGGAGGGTCGAAAAATGAAAAACTGTTTTTT.

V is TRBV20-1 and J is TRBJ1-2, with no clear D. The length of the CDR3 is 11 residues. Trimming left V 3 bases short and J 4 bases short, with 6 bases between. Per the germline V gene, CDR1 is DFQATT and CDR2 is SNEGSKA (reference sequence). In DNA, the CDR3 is TGCAGTGCTAGTAACAGCTATGGCTACACCTTC. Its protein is CSASNSYGYTF.

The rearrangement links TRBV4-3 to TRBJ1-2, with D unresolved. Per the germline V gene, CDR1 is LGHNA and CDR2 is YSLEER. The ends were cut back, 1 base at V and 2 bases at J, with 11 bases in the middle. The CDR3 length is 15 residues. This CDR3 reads CASSQGDQTNYGYTF. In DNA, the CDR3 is TGCGCCAGCAGCCAAGGAGACCAGACCAACTATGGCTACACCTTC.

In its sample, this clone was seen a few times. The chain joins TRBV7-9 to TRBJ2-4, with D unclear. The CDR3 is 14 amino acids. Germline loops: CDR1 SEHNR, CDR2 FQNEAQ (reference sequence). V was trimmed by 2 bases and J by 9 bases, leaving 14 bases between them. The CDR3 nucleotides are TGTGCCAGCAGCTTATCCCCCCCCTCGAGCATTCAGTACTTC. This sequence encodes CASSLSPPSSIQYF.

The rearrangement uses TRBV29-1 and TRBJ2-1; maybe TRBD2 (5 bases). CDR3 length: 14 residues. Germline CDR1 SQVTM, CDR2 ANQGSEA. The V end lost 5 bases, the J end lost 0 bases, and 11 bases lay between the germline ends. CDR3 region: CSVPSGPSYNEQFF. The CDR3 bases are TGCAGCGTTCCAAGCGGTCCCTCCTACAATGAGCAGTTCTTC.

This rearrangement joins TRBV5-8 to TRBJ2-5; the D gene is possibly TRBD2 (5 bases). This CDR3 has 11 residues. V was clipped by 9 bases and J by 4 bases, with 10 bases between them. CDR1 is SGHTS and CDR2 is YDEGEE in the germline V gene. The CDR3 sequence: CATTRRETQYF. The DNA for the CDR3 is TGTGCCACCACTAGACGAGAGACCCAGTACTTC.

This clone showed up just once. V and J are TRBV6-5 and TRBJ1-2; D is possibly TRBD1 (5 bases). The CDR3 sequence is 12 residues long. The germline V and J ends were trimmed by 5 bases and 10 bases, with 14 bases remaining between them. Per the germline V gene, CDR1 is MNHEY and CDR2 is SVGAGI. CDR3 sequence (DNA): TGTGCCAGCAGTCACCGGGACGGCCACTACACCTTC. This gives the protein CASSHRDGHYTF.